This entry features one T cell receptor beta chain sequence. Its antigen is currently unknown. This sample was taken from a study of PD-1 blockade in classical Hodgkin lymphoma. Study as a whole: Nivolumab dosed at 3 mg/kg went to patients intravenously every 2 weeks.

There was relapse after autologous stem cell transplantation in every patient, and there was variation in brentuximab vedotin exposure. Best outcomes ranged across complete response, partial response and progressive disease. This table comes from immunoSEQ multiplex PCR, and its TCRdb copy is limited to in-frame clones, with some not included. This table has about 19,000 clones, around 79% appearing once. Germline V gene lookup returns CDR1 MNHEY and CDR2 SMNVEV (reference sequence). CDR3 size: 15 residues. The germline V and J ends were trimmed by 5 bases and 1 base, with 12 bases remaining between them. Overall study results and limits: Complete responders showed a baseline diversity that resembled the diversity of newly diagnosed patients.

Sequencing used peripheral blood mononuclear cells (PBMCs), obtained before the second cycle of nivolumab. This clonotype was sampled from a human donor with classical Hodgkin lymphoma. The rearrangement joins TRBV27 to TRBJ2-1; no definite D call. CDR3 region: CASSRPRASYNEQFF. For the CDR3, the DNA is TGTGCCAGCAGTAGGCCCCGGGCATCCTACAATGAGCAGTTCTTC.